One and the same sample provided the 20 T cell receptor beta chains below, sequenced in a study of blood T cells in healthy people across ages. Combining a sample-barcoded 5' primer with a J-beta primer mix, a second PCR ran for about 7 to 11 cycles. MiXCR, run by TCRdb on the 5' RACE reads, gives a single entry per CDR3 protein. The repertoire consists of about 1.4 million distinct CDR3 sequences, with approximately 59% occurring once and the leading ten covering approximately 7%. Sequencing input: blood. The source is a man aged 18-30 years in good health.

This rearrangement joins TRBV4-2 to TRBJ2-3; TRBD2 might be the D (5 bases). With 0 bases removed from V and 2 bases from J, the gap between germline ends came to 15 bases. The germline V gene has CDR1 LGHNA and CDR2 YNFKEQ. The CDR3 sequence is 17 residues long. CDR3 nucleotide sequence: TGTGCCAGCAGCCAAGATCCGTTAGGAGCGGTCACAGATACGCAGTATTTT. Translating gives CASSQDPLGAVTDTQYF.

The chain combines TRBV7-8 with TRBJ2-4; D may be TRBD2 (5 bases). The J call is in doubt because the DNA end fits TRBJ2-7 better. Germline loops: CDR1 SGHVS, CDR2 FQNEAQ. This CDR3 is built from 14 residues. CDR3 protein: CASSPDPGLIEQYF. The CDR3, as DNA: TGTGCCAGCAGCCCAGACCCAGGACTCATCGAGCAGTACTTC.

This clonotype occurred a few times. The V call is TRBV4-1, the J call TRBJ2-1; unclear D gene. The CDR3 covers 16 residues. Germline CDR1 reads MGHRA; CDR2 reads YSYEKL. Trimming took off 1 base at V and 5 bases at J, with 15 bases between the two ends. CDR3 in amino acids: CASSQGGRPSNNEQFF. The CDR3 coding sequence is TGCGCCAGCAGCCAAGGCGGTAGACCAAGCAACAATGAGCAGTTCTTC.

The V gene is TRBV4-2, the J gene TRBJ1-5; TRBD1 agrees at 7 bases. This CDR3 has 16 residues. The germline gives CDR1 LGHNA, CDR2 YNFKEQ. After removal of 3 bases from V and 4 bases from J, the junction contained 9 bases not matched to a gene. CDR3 nucleotides: TGTGCCAGCAGCCAGGCCGGGACAGAGGAAAATCAGCCCCAGCATTTT. This codes for CASSQAGTEENQPQHF.

This clonotype was seen more than once but under ten times. V usage is TRBV4-1 and J usage is TRBJ1-2; D is possibly TRBD1 (5 bases). Trimming pared 1 base from V and 8 bases from J, leaving 14 bases between. CDR3 length: 14 amino acids. Germline V gives CDR1 MGHRA, CDR2 YSYEKL. The CDR3 sequence: CASSQGQRLRGYTF. The CDR3, as DNA: TGCGCCAGCAGCCAAGGACAGAGGCTAAGGGGCTACACCTTC.

The chain uses TRBV28 and TRBJ2-4; 11 bases are shared with TRBD2. The J call may not be correct, given that the DNA end is closer to TRBJ2-7. CDR3 size: 20 residues. The V gene's germline CDR1 is MDHEN and CDR2 SYDVKM. CDR3 in amino acids: CASSPHLAVSGGAETYEQYF. The CDR3 DNA follows: TGTGCCAGCAGCCCCCATCTGGCCGTTAGCGGGGGGGCGGAGACCTACGAGCAGTACTTC.

V gene TRBV7-2 combines with J gene TRBJ1-1; D is undetermined. This CDR3 spans 13 amino acids. Trimming took off 2 bases at V and 5 bases at J, with 9 bases between the two ends. Per germline, CDR1 SGHTA and CDR2 FQGNSA. CDR3: CASSLFGRTEAFF. In nucleotides, the CDR3 is TGTGCCAGCAGCTTATTCGGGAGGACTGAAGCTTTCTTT.

The chain is built from TRBV20-1 and TRBJ2-1; D perhaps matches TRBD2 (5 bases). The CDR3 is 16 amino acids. The ends were cut back, 3 bases at V and 0 bases at J, with 15 bases in the middle. Per germline, CDR1 DFQATT and CDR2 SNEGSKA (reference sequence). CDR3 loop: CSARGRSGNSYNEQFF. The CDR3 DNA reads as TGCAGTGCTAGGGGCCGGAGCGGCAACTCCTACAATGAGCAGTTCTTC.

This chain joins TRBV7-7 and TRBJ2-4; TRBD2 matches 12 bases. Gene TRBJ2-5 matches the end of the DNA better, so the J call may be wrong. This CDR3 is 16 amino acids long. Germline V gives CDR1 SSHAT, CDR2 FNYEAQ (reference sequence). In nucleotides, the CDR3 is TGTGCCAGCAGCGTAAGACTAGCGGGAGAGGAAGAGACCCAGTACTTC. Translation: CASSVRLAGEEETQYF.

This clonotype showed up just once. This chain uses TRBV3-1 with TRBJ2-4, with 7 bases lining up with TRBD1. This CDR3 is built from 18 residues. The junction had 9 bases not matched to a gene; V was cut back by 0 bases and J by 1 base. Germline loops: CDR1 LGHDT, CDR2 YNNKEL (reference sequence). Here the CDR3 reads CASSQDDRVSGAKNIQYF. CDR3 in DNA: TGTGCCAGCAGCCAAGATGACAGGGTCAGTGGGGCCAAAAACATTCAGTACTTC. The full variable domain, its missing parts supplied by reference TRBV3-1 and TRBJ2-4, is DTAVSQTPKYLVTQMGNDKSIKCEQNLGHDTMYWYKQDSKKFLKIMFSYNNKELIINETVPNRFSPKSPDKAHLNLHINSLELGDSAVYFCASSQDDRVSGAKNIQYFGAGTRLSVL.

The chain has TRBV25-1 and TRBJ1-1; D call uncertain. CDR1 and CDR2 from the germline V gene are MGHDK and SYGVNS. The CDR3 loop spans 11 amino acids. The V gene lost 3 bases and the J gene lost 10 bases, with 9 bases spanning the gap. The CDR3 nucleotides read TGTGCCAGCAGTGATATGTGGGCAGCTTTCTTT. It translates to CASSDMWAAFF.

The V call is TRBV29-1, the J call TRBJ1-4, with D possibly being TRBD1 (5 bases). V dropped 7 bases and J dropped 3 bases, with 15 bases sitting between them. The CDR3 consists of 14 residues. Germline V gives CDR1 SQVTM, CDR2 ANQGSEA. The CDR3 loop reads CSGSPGGANEKLFF. CDR3 nucleotides: TGCAGCGGATCTCCCGGGGGGGCTAATGAAAAACTGTTTTTT.

The J gene is TRBJ2-7, the V gene TRBV10-2; a possible D gene is TRBD2 (5 bases). Germline CDR1 reads WSHSY; CDR2 reads SAAADI. V was pared by 4 bases and J by 2 bases, with 12 bases between. The CDR3 is 14 amino acids. The CDR3 loop reads CASSVSSPAYEQYF. CDR3 DNA: TGCGCCAGCAGTGTTTCTAGCCCCGCCTACGAGCAGTACTTC.

This clonotype has a handful of counts. Here the CDR3 reads CASSEAGGITDTQYF. CDR3 in DNA: TGTGCCAGCAGTGAAGCGGGCGGGATCACAGATACGCAGTATTTT. The chain has TRBV2 and TRBJ2-3; perhaps TRBD2 as D (6 bases). The CDR3 extends over 15 amino acids. V shed 0 bases and J shed 2 bases, with 9 bases lying between them. CDR1 SNHLY and CDR2 FYNNEI come from the germline V gene.

The chain links TRBV10-3 to TRBJ2-3; D perhaps matches TRBD2 (5 bases). Trimming took off 3 bases at V and 3 bases at J, with 19 bases between the two ends. Looked up from germline, CDR1 is ENHRY and CDR2 is SYGVKD. CDR3 length: 17 amino acids. CDR3 residues: CAISDPPSQRKTDTQYF. CDR3 DNA sequence: TGTGCCATCAGTGACCCACCGTCCCAGCGGAAGACAGATACGCAGTATTTT.

The chain couples TRBV10-1 to TRBJ1-5; possible D gene TRBD1, 6 bases. Looked up from germline, CDR1 is WNHNN and CDR2 is SYGVQD (reference sequence). V lost 3 bases to trimming and J lost 5 bases, with 8 bases between them. The CDR3 is made up of 13 amino acids. CDR3 sequence: CASSESGDQPQHF. In DNA form, the CDR3 reads TGCGCCAGCAGTGAATCAGGGGATCAGCCCCAGCATTTT.

The genes are TRBV29-1 and TRBJ1-3, with unresolved D. Trimming took 1 base from V and 2 from J, leaving 6 bases between them. From germline, CDR1 is SQVTM and CDR2 ANQGSEA. CDR3 length: 13 residues. For the CDR3, the DNA is TGCAGCGTTGAAGGATTAACTGGAAACACCATATATTTT. Translation gives CSVEGLTGNTIYF.

This clonotype appeared a few times. The CDR3 DNA reads as TGCGCCAGCAGCCAGGCGGGACAGGGGACGTACAATGAGCAGTTCTTC. Translated, it gives CASSQAGQGTYNEQFF. The gene calls are TRBV4-1 and TRBJ2-1; 10 bases line up with TRBD1. The CDR3 extends over 16 amino acids. V shed 3 bases, J shed 4 bases, and the junction held 6 bases outside the gene matches. CDR1 is MGHRA, CDR2 YSYEKL, per germline.

This clonotype was counted a single time. This chain connects TRBV20-1 to TRBJ2-1; the D gene is possibly TRBD1 (6 bases). The DNA matches TRBJ2-7 better at its end, which makes the J call doubtful. Germline CDR1 DFQATT, CDR2 SNEGSKA (reference sequence). The CDR3 is 14 amino acids. The CDR3 sequence: CSASPRGTYNEQYF. DNA of the CDR3: TGCAGTGCTAGCCCCAGGGGTACCTACAATGAGCAGTACTTC.

V usage is TRBV24-1 and J usage is TRBJ1-5; D possibly corresponds to TRBD1 (5 bases). The CDR3 has 15 residues. Trimming pared 9 bases from V and 5 bases from J, leaving 19 bases between. Germline V gives CDR1 KGHDR, CDR2 SFDVKD. For the CDR3, the DNA is TGTGCCACCGCCCCCAATCGGGGGGTATATCAGCCCCAGCATTTT. This sequence encodes CATAPNRGVYQPQHF.